This T cell receptor (beta chain) appears in the sequencing data of a study of blood T cell repertoires in COVID-19. The sample holds one count of this clone. The CDR3 has 16 residues. Unmatched junction bases numbered 9, after V lost 2 bases and J lost 5 bases. The germline V gene encodes CDR1 SGHTA and CDR2 FQGNSA. Per the original methods: Estimation of nucleated cell counts was performed using reference gene primer amplification. Assay: immunoSEQ multiplex PCR; the TCRdb copy retains only in-frame clones and omits some. V and J calls and clone size are those listed in that table; D and trimming were worked out from the DNA. This sample has around 170,000 clones, with around 87% found just once.

The source is a man between 60 and 70 years old with COVID-19, enrolled during active disease. The chain uses TRBV7-2 and TRBJ2-5; 9 nucleotides agree with TRBD2. The sample comprised peripheral blood. The DNA for the CDR3 is TGTGCCAGCAGCTTAATGAGACTAGCGGAGGGGGAGACCCAGTACTTC. Protein sequence: CASSLMRLAEGETQYF.